This T cell receptor beta chain was recovered during a study of neurological immune-mediated disorders. Study-level findings and limits: The repertoires of 18 of 34 multiple sclerosis patients fell into one related-CDR3 cluster (a possible signature) under phylogenetic grouping.

A 10-nucleotide random UMI tagged transcripts in template-switch 5'RACE cDNA synthesis. TCRdb reprocessed the 5' RACE reads via MiXCR and lists one record per CDR3 protein. Among about 33,000 distinct CDR3 sequences listed, less than 1.6% were seen once. Looked up from germline, CDR1 is SGHAT and CDR2 is FQNNGV. Trimming cost V 1 base and J 5 bases; bases outside gene matches: 4. CDR3 length equals 15 residues. This clonotype was detected ten times or more. Its antigen is not known. The gene calls are TRBV11-2 and TRBJ2-7; TRBD1 aligns across 11 bases. This TCR derives from a woman under 40 with multiple sclerosis. The specimen sequenced was PBMCs. This CDR3 reads CASSLGGQGGNEQYF. In nucleotides, the CDR3 is TGTGCCAGCAGCTTAGGGGGACAGGGGGGCAACGAGCAGTACTTC.